This entry lists 7 T cell receptor beta chains sequenced from one sample in a study of T cell responses to AZD1222 COVID-19 vaccine. The protocol was immunoSEQ multiplex PCR, while the TCRdb copy is restricted to in-frame clones and leaves out a portion. The table lists over 150,000 clones, around 89% of them singletons. The sample here was peripheral blood, taken 28 days after the second AZD1222 dose. Receptors originate from an adult who received the AZD1222 COVID-19 vaccine.

Comment on this clone: Different DNA sequences within this sample yield the same CDR3. The chain combines TRBV4-1 with TRBJ1-2; no definite D call. V lost 1 base and J 2 bases, leaving 8 bases between the germline ends. CDR1 MGHRA and CDR2 YSYEKL come from the germline V gene. The length of the CDR3 is 14 residues. The CDR3 protein is CASSQVGVNYGYTF. CDR3 DNA sequence: TGCGCCAGCAGCCAAGTAGGAGTAAACTATGGCTACACCTTC.

This clone was observed a few times. The chain has TRBV7-9 and TRBJ1-4; 12 bases align to TRBD1. From germline, CDR1 is SEHNR and CDR2 FQNEAQ (reference sequence). V was clipped by 5 bases and J by 5 bases; unmatched bases: 9. CDR3 size: 17 residues. The CDR3 DNA reads TGTGCCAGCAGCCCCGGGACAGGGGGCGATCGGAATGAAAAACTGTTTTTT. Residues: CASSPGTGGDRNEKLFF.

The chain couples TRBV19 to TRBJ1-6; 11 positions match TRBD1. The CDR3 covers 19 residues. Germline-derived CDR1 and CDR2 are LNHDA and SQIVND (reference sequence). Trimming took 7 bases from V and 7 from J; bases not matched to a gene: 18. CDR3 sequence: CASTFVLSRTGGTNSPLHF. CDR3 bases: TGTGCCAGTACTTTCGTTTTATCGAGGACAGGGGGCACAAATTCACCCCTCCACTTT.

This clone was recorded once. The V and J genes are TRBV30 and TRBJ1-1; D gene uncertain. The CDR3 extends over 13 amino acids. CDR1 GTSNPN and CDR2 SVGIG come from the germline V gene (reference sequence). V was pared by 2 bases and J by 1 base, with 8 bases between. CDR3 sequence: CAWSLWGNTEAFF. DNA for the CDR3: TGTGCCTGGAGTTTGTGGGGGAACACTGAAGCTTTCTTT.

The chain carries TRBV7-2 and TRBJ1-2, with D tentatively TRBD1 (6 bases). With 5 bases removed from V and 7 bases from J, the gap between germline ends came to 17 bases. CDR1 is SGHTA and CDR2 is FQGNSA in the germline V gene. The CDR3 has 14 amino acids. The CDR3 nucleotides read TGTGCCAGCAGCCCCCATCAGGGGTCAAGTGGCTACACCTTC. This codes for CASSPHQGSSGYTF.

J is TRBJ2-1 and V is TRBV5-1, with D uncertain. The length of the CDR3 is 16 residues. Germline CDR1 and CDR2: SGHRS and YFSETQ. Trimming shortened V by 0 bases and J by 0 bases, and 10 bases separated the two germline ends. The chain's CDR3 is CASSLDATNSYNEQFF. The CDR3 region has the DNA TGCGCCAGCAGCTTGGATGCTACAAACTCCTACAATGAGCAGTTCTTC.

The V gene is TRBV6-6, the J gene TRBJ1-5, with 8 bases matching TRBD1. Germline CDR1 and CDR2: MNHNY and SVGAGI (reference sequence). CDR3 size: 16 residues. V was clipped by 6 bases and J by 1 base; unmatched bases: 8. Here the CDR3 DNA reads TGTGCCAGCAGGGCCCCAGGGGGCGGCAGCAATCAGCCCCAGCATTTT. It yields the protein CASRAPGGGSNQPQHF.